These 14 T cell receptor beta chains were sequenced from one sample in a study of T cell responses to AZD1222 COVID-19 vaccine. TCRdb's table, derived via immunoSEQ multiplex PCR, lists solely in-frame clones and lacks some. The sample carries 150,000 or so clones, under 95% recorded once. Here the sequenced sample was peripheral blood, taken on day 0 of AZD1222 vaccination. These receptors all come from an adult in good health.

This chain connects TRBV27 to TRBJ2-5; D ambiguous. V was shortened by 5 bases and J by 0 bases, with 4 bases between the two germline ends. The CDR3 runs to 12 residues. Per germline, CDR1 MNHEY and CDR2 SMNVEV (reference sequence). CDR3 nucleotides: TGTGCCAGCAGTCCAAACCAAGAGACCCAGTACTTC. Its translation: CASSPNQETQYF.

This clone was counted once. The chain uses TRBV15 and TRBJ2-2; D gene unclear. The CDR3 consists of 18 residues. Germline V CDR1 and CDR2: LNHNV, YYDKDF (reference sequence). V dropped 5 bases and J dropped 0 bases, with 19 bases sitting between them. The CDR3 region has the DNA TGTGCCACCAGCCCTCCCAAGTGGGCCACCCCGAACACCGGGGAGCTGTTTTTT. It translates to CATSPPKWATPNTGELFF.

The chain recombines TRBV2 with TRBJ1-3; a possible D gene is TRBD1 (5 bases). Germline V lookup: CDR1 SNHLY, CDR2 FYNNEI. The ends were cut back, 8 bases at V and 13 bases at J, with 12 bases in the middle. The CDR3 spans 10 residues. In DNA, the CDR3 is TGTGCCAGCTCTTCCCCAGGGATATATTTT. Amino acids: CASSSPGIYF.

This chain uses TRBV12-3 or TRBV12-4 with TRBJ1-1; D is possibly TRBD1 (5 bases). V gave up 5 bases and J gave up 11 bases, with 18 bases separating them. The CDR3 spans 13 residues. The DNA of the CDR3 is TGTGCCAGCAGTCCGAGCTTAAAGGGGAAGGCTTTCTTT. Protein sequence: CASSPSLKGKAFF.

The V call is TRBV7-2, the J call TRBJ1-1; D gene unclear. Trimming took 0 bases from V and 5 from J, leaving 7 bases between them. The CDR3 runs 13 residues. Per the germline V gene, CDR1 is SGHTA and CDR2 is FQGNSA. This chain's CDR3 is CASSLAVRTEAFF. The CDR3 nucleotides are TGTGCCAGCAGCTTAGCCGTGAGGACTGAAGCTTTCTTT.

This clone appeared once. This chain uses TRBV12-3 or TRBV12-4 with TRBJ1-2, with D perhaps TRBD1 (5 bases). Trimming stripped 8 bases from V and 4 bases from J, with 8 bases between. This CDR3 is 11 amino acids long. CDR3 sequence reads: CASGAVYGYTF. As DNA, the CDR3 is TGTGCCAGCGGGGCAGTCTATGGCTACACCTTC.

The CDR3 spells CASSGLAGTGELFF. The CDR3 DNA reads as TGCGCCAGCAGTGGGCTAGCGGGGACCGGGGAGCTGTTTTTT. This chain joins TRBV10-1 and TRBJ2-2, with 9 bases lining up with TRBD2. The CDR3 totals 14 residues. Trimming took 4 bases from V and 5 from J; bases not matched to a gene: 2. The germline V gene encodes CDR1 WNHNN and CDR2 SYGVQD (reference sequence).

The genes are TRBV19 and TRBJ1-5, with D perhaps matching TRBD1 (6 bases). Trimming cost V 7 bases and J 4 bases, with 17 bases left between them. Germline lookup yields CDR1 LNHDA and CDR2 SQIVND (reference sequence). This CDR3 has 15 amino acids. The CDR3 spells CASKETGVRNQPQHF. CDR3 in DNA: TGTGCCAGTAAAGAGACAGGCGTTCGGAATCAGCCCCAGCATTTT. The full variable domain, completed using reference TRBV19 and TRBJ1-5, is DGGITQSPKYLFRKEGQNVTLSCEQNLNHDAMYWYRQDPGQGLRLIYYSQIVNDFQKGDIAEGYSVSREKKESFPLTVTSAQKNPTAFYLCASKETGVRNQPQHFGDGTRLSIL.

The rearrangement uses TRBV6-5 and TRBJ2-7; TRBD1 matches 9 bases. CDR1 MNHEY and CDR2 SVGAGI come from the germline V gene. CDR3 length equals 16 residues. The V and J ends lost 0 bases and 4 bases, in that order; junction bases with no gene match: 7. This CDR3 reads CASSYSRTGAYYEQYF. The CDR3 DNA sequence: TGTGCCAGCAGTTACTCGAGGACAGGGGCTTATTACGAGCAGTACTTC.

DNA of the CDR3: TGTGCCACCAGCAGAGCCCGGGGCAGGGGACTTTCTAACTCACCCCTCCACTTT. Protein sequence: CATSRARGRGLSNSPLHF. The rearrangement joins TRBV15 to TRBJ1-6, with a tentative D call TRBD1 (6 bases). V gave up 1 base and J gave up 10 bases, with 23 bases separating them. The CDR3 has 18 residues. The germline V gene has CDR1 LNHNV and CDR2 YYDKDF (reference sequence).

V gene TRBV6-5 combines with J gene TRBJ1-2; D is unclear. The CDR3 spans 13 residues. Germline CDR1 reads MNHEY; CDR2 reads SVGAGI. V lost 0 bases to trimming and J lost 9 bases, with 11 bases between them. CDR3 sequence (DNA): TGTGCCAGCAGTTACTCTACCCCCGTGAGCTACACCTTC. Amino acid sequence: CASSYSTPVSYTF.

The chain joins TRBV30 to TRBJ1-5; the D is unclear. The V end lost 2 bases, the J end lost 0 bases, and 5 bases lay between the germline ends. CDR1 is GTSNPN, CDR2 SVGIG, per germline (reference sequence). The CDR3 is 13 residues long. The CDR3: CAWSPDSNQPQHF. For the CDR3, the DNA is TGTGCCTGGAGTCCCGATAGCAATCAGCCCCAGCATTTT.

The J gene is TRBJ2-7, the V gene TRBV5-1; D remains unclear. There are 12 residues in the CDR3. V lost 2 bases and J lost 5, with 8 bases in between. The germline CDR1 and CDR2 sequences are SGHRS and YFSETQ. The CDR3 DNA follows: TGCGCCAGCAGCTTTTCCAGTAACGAGCAGTACTTC. Amino acids: CASSFSSNEQYF.

This chain links TRBV15 with TRBJ2-3, with D perhaps being TRBD1 or TRBD2 (6 bases each). This CDR3 is 16 amino acids long. Germline CDR1 reads LNHNV; CDR2 reads YYDKDF (reference sequence). V was pared by 1 base and J by 2 bases, with 13 bases between. CDR3 protein: CATSRGRGPSTDTQYF. The DNA of the CDR3 is TGTGCCACCAGCAGAGGTCGGGGGCCCTCCACAGATACGCAGTATTTT.